These 21 T cell receptor beta chains were all obtained from the same sample, sequenced in a study of blood T cell repertoires in COVID-19 (dated by TCRdb to about 2020). The protocol used for the library was the immunoSEQ multiplex PCR assay. TCRdb's version of the immuneACCESS table is confined to in-frame rearrangements and falls short of the full clone set. An unresolved V gene accounts for under half of the shortfall where checked; the remainder is of unknown origin. The sample records under 250,000 clones, more than 80% of which are singletons. Approximately 3.4% of the sample is held by the ten biggest clonotypes. Sample: PBMCs or T cells enriched from blood (not recorded which). The receptors were gathered from a woman in her late teens or twenties in a cohort exposed to, infected with or recovered from COVID-19 (not recorded which).

The chain carries TRBV19 and TRBJ1-1; no definite D call. Trimming pared 5 bases from V and 5 bases from J, leaving 12 bases between. In germline, CDR1 is LNHDA, CDR2 SQIVND (reference sequence). The CDR3 has 13 residues. Here the CDR3 reads CASSALDRTEAFF. The CDR3 DNA follows: TGTGCCAGTAGTGCCCTAGATCGGACTGAAGCTTTCTTT.

The J gene is TRBJ2-2, the V gene TRBV7-8, with 8 bases aligning to TRBD1. CDR3 length: 17 residues. Trimming at V came to 2 bases and at J to 5 bases, leaving 10 bases not matched to a gene. CDR1 is SGHVS and CDR2 is FQNEAQ in the germline V gene. In nucleotides, the CDR3 is TGTGCCAGCAGCTTACAGGGGGCTGGTCTTGGAACCGGGGAGCTGTTTTTT. Amino acid sequence: CASSLQGAGLGTGELFF.

The rearrangement uses TRBV7-8 and TRBJ1-4; 9 bases are shared with TRBD1. The CDR3 runs to 17 residues. Looked up from germline, CDR1 is SGHVS and CDR2 is FQNEAQ. V dropped 5 bases and J dropped 0; count of bases not matched to a gene: 7. CDR3 sequence (DNA): TGTGCCAGCAGCCCCCCGGGACAGGGAGCAACTAATGAAAAACTGTTTTTT. It translates to CASSPPGQGATNEKLFF.

This chain joins TRBV5-6 and TRBJ2-7; D remains unclear. The CDR3 sequence is 13 residues long. Trimming shortened V by 4 bases and J by 2 bases, and 10 bases separated the two germline ends. The germline CDR1 and CDR2 sequences are SGHDT and YYEEEE. CDR3 sequence reads: CASSVDPTYEQYF. The CDR3, as DNA: TGTGCCAGCAGCGTGGATCCCACCTACGAGCAGTACTTC.

V gene TRBV6-1 combines with J gene TRBJ1-5; no reliable D call. The CDR3 is made up of 14 amino acids. Trimming left V 1 base short and J 1 base short, with 5 bases between. Germline loops: CDR1 MNHNS, CDR2 SASEGT. The CDR3 nucleotides are TGTGCCAGCAGTGAAGTGCGAAGCAATCAGCCCCAGCATTTT. This gives the protein CASSEVRSNQPQHF.

V gene TRBV19 combines with J gene TRBJ1-5, with 11 bases matching TRBD1. The CDR3 extends over 17 amino acids. In germline, CDR1 is LNHDA, CDR2 SQIVND (reference sequence). V trimming: 6 bases; J trimming: 0 bases; junction bases outside the gene matches: 7. This chain's CDR3 is CASRGQGVTYSNQPQHF. The CDR3 DNA sequence: TGTGCCAGTAGGGGACAGGGGGTTACTTATAGCAATCAGCCCCAGCATTTT.

The chain is built from TRBV19 and TRBJ1-3; D may be TRBD1 (5 bases). This CDR3 is 14 amino acids long. CDR1 and CDR2 from the germline V gene are LNHDA and SQIVND (reference sequence). V lost 1 base to trimming and J lost 2 bases, with 6 bases between them. The CDR3 DNA reads as TGTGCCAGTAGTATAGCAGGGCCTGGAAACACCATATATTTT. This codes for CASSIAGPGNTIYF.

The V call is TRBV9, the J call TRBJ2-1, with D perhaps matching TRBD2 (6 bases). This CDR3 region has 16 residues. V lost 0 bases and J lost 3, with 13 bases in between. Germline V lookup: CDR1 SGDLS, CDR2 YYNGEE. CDR3 nucleotide sequence: TGTGCCAGCAGCGTAGGGAGGGGATCTTTCTACAATGAGCAGTTCTTC. It specifies CASSVGRGSFYNEQFF.

The V and J genes are TRBV7-2 and TRBJ1-2; a possible D gene is TRBD1 (5 bases). The CDR3 sequence is 16 residues long. Germline loops: CDR1 SGHTA, CDR2 FQGNSA. V shed 2 bases and J shed 8 bases, with 21 bases lying between them. The CDR3 DNA reads TGTGCCAGCAGCTTAAGTTCTCGTCAGGGTCAGTCCGGCTACACCTTC. This translates into CASSLSSRQGQSGYTF.

V and J are TRBV2 and TRBJ1-1, with 8 bases matching TRBD1. The CDR3 sequence is 15 residues long. The germline V gene has CDR1 SNHLY and CDR2 FYNNEI. V lost 9 bases, J lost 4 bases, and 13 bases stayed unmatched. The CDR3 nucleotides are TGTGCCAGTCGGCCAGTGGTAGGGACAGGCACTGAAGCTTTCTTT. Translation: CASRPVVGTGTEAFF. The whole variable domain, remainder taken from reference TRBV2 and TRBJ1-1, is EPEVTQTPSHQVTQMGQEVILRCVPISNHLYFYWYRQILGQKVEFLVSFYNNEISEKSEIFDDQFSVERPDGSNFTLKIRSTKLEDSAMYFCASRPVVGTGTEAFFGQGTRLTVV.

The table lists this clone with a few counts. V gene TRBV14 combines with J gene TRBJ2-7, with TRBD1 identical over 8 bases. Germline CDR1 SGHDN, CDR2 FVKESK. The CDR3 is 17 amino acids. Trimming cost V 1 base and J 4 bases; bases outside gene matches: 12. The CDR3 sequence is CASSQVSGRTGRYEQYF. The CDR3 DNA reads TGTGCCAGCAGCCAAGTATCCGGACGGACAGGGCGGTACGAGCAGTACTTC.

The CDR3 nucleotides read TGTGCCAGCAGTTACCTTGGACTAGCGGGCACAGATACGCAGTATTTT. As protein: CASSYLGLAGTDTQYF. The chain employs TRBV28 and TRBJ2-3; TRBD2 matches 10 bases. CDR3 size: 16 residues. Trimming took 4 bases from V and 1 from J; bases not matched to a gene: 5. Germline V gene sequence: CDR1 MDHEN, CDR2 SYDVKM.

This chain uses TRBV2 with TRBJ1-5; TRBD1 is a possible D gene (5 bases). Deletions cut 8 bases from V and 3 bases from J, with 11 bases between. Looked up from germline, CDR1 is SNHLY and CDR2 is FYNNEI. The CDR3 runs to 13 residues. In DNA form, the CDR3 reads TGTGCCAGCGGGCAGGGATTCAATCAGCCCCAGCATTTT. Translated: CASGQGFNQPQHF. Looking up the rest from reference TRBV2 and TRBJ1-5 gives the full variable domain: EPEVTQTPSHQVTQMGQEVILRCVPISNHLYFYWYRQILGQKVEFLVSFYNNEISEKSEIFDDQFSVERPDGSNFTLKIRSTKLEDSAMYFCASGQGFNQPQHFGDGTRLSIL.

The V gene is TRBV19, the J gene TRBJ2-7; 7 bases fit TRBD1. The junction had 6 bases not matched to a gene; V was cut back by 6 bases and J by 7 bases. The CDR3 is 12 amino acids. Per the germline V gene, CDR1 is LNHDA and CDR2 is SQIVND (reference sequence). CDR3 nucleotides: TGTGCCAGTAGAGAGACAGGGCGGGAGCAGTACTTC. It yields the protein CASRETGREQYF.

Many counts were recorded for this clone. The chain carries TRBV2 and TRBJ2-1; 7 positions match TRBD1. The CDR3 has 15 residues. V lost 6 bases, J lost 3 bases, and 8 bases stayed unmatched. Germline loops: CDR1 SNHLY, CDR2 FYNNEI. The CDR3 loop reads CASRTRTGLYNEQFF. CDR3 nucleotides: TGTGCCAGCAGGACCCGGACAGGCCTCTACAATGAGCAGTTCTTC.

The genes are TRBV3-1 (or the pseudogene TRBV3-2) and TRBJ1-4; D is undetermined. Looked up from germline, CDR1 is LGHDT and CDR2 is YNNKEL (reference sequence). The CDR3 is 14 amino acids. The germline V and J ends were trimmed by 2 bases and 7 bases, with 11 bases remaining between them. For the CDR3, the DNA is TGTGCCAGCAGCCAAAACGGGGATCCTGAAAAACTGTTTTTT. It yields the protein CASSQNGDPEKLFF.

The V gene is TRBV6-2 or TRBV6-3, the J gene TRBJ2-7, with 10 bases fitting TRBD1. Germline CDR1 and CDR2: MNHEY and SVGEGT. This CDR3 has 15 amino acids. V trimming: 4 bases; J trimming: 0 bases; junction bases outside the gene matches: 3. For the CDR3, the DNA is TGTGCCAGCAGTTCGGGACAGGGGTTCTCCTACGAGCAGTACTTC. It encodes CASSSGQGFSYEQYF.

The V call is TRBV4-1, the J call TRBJ1-2; a weak D match, TRBD1 (6 bases). Deletions cut 1 base from V and 2 bases from J, with 11 bases between. CDR1 and CDR2 (germline): MGHRA, YSYEKL. The CDR3 loop spans 15 amino acids. CDR3 sequence reads: CASSQGAGANYGYTF. In DNA form, the CDR3 reads TGCGCCAGCAGCCAAGGGGCAGGGGCGAACTATGGCTACACCTTC.

The CDR3 sequence: CASSPGRERNTEAFF. The CDR3 DNA reads TGTGCCAGCAGCCCCGGCAGGGAAAGAAACACTGAAGCTTTCTTT. This chain links TRBV13 with TRBJ1-1, with D possibly matching TRBD1 (5 bases). Germline CDR1 and CDR2: PRHDT and FYEKMQ (reference sequence). This CDR3 comprises 15 residues. V lost 5 bases and J lost 2, with 15 bases in between. The full variable domain, its missing parts supplied by reference TRBV13 and TRBJ1-1, is AAGVIQSPRHLIKEKRETATLKCYPIPRHDTVYWYQQGPGQDPQFLISFYEKMQSDKGSIPDRFSAQQFSDYHSELNMSSLELGDSALYFCASSPGRERNTEAFFGQGTRLTVV.

The J gene is TRBJ1-1, the V gene TRBV4-2, with D possibly being TRBD1 (6 bases). The CDR3 spans 16 residues. Germline CDR1 reads LGHNA; CDR2 reads YNFKEQ. V dropped 3 bases and J dropped 4 bases, with 18 bases sitting between them. This CDR3 is CASSQTARGASTEAFF. The CDR3 DNA reads as TGTGCCAGCAGCCAGACGGCGCGGGGGGCGAGCACTGAAGCTTTCTTT.

V usage is TRBV5-1 and J usage is TRBJ2-7, with 11 positions matching TRBD1. The CDR3 contains 14 residues. Looked up from germline, CDR1 is SGHRS and CDR2 is YFSETQ. V lost 4 bases and J lost 3; bases outside the gene matches: 3. The DNA for the CDR3 is TGCGCCAGCAGCCCGGGGACAGGGGGCTACGAGCAGTACTTC. It is translated as CASSPGTGGYEQYF.